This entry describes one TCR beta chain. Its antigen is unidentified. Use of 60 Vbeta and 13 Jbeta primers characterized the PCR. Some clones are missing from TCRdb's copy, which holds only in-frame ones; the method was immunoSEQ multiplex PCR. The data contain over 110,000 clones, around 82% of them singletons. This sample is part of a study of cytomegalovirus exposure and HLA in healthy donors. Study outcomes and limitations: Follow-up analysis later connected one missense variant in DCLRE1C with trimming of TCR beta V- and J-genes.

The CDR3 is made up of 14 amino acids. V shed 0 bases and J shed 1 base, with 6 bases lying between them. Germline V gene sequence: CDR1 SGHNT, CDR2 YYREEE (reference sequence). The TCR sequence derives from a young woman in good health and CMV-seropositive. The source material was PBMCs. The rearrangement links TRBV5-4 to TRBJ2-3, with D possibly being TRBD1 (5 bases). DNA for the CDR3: TGTGCCAGCAGCTTGGAAGGGGGCACAGATACGCAGTATTTT. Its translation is CASSLEGGTDTQYF. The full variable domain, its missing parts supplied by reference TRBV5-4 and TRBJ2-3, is ETGVTQSPTHLIKTRGQQVTLRCSSQSGHNTVSWYQQALGQGPQFIFQYYREEENGRGNFPPRFSGLQFPNYSSELNVNALELDDSALYLCASSLEGGTDTQYFGPGTRLTVL.